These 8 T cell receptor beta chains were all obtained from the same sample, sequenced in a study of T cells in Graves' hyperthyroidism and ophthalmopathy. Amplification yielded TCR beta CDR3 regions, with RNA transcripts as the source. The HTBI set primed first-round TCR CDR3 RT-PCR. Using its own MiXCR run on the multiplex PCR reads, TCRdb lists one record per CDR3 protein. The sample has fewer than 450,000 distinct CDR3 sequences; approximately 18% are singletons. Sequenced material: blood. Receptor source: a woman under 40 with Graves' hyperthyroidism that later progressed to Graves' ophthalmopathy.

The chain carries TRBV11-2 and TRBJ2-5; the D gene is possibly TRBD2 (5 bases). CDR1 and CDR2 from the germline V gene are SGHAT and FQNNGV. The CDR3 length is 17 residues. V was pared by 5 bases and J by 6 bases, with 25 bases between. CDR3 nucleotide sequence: TGTGCCAGCAGCCCCGCCCGGACTCAGAGCCCTGGAAAGACCCAGTACTTC. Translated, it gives CASSPARTQSPGKTQYF.

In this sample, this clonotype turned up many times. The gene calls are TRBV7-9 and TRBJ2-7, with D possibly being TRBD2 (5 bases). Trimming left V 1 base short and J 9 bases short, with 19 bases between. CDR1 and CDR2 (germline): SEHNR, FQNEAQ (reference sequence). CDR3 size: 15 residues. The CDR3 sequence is CASSLEPPAEPGQYF. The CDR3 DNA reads TGTGCCAGCAGCTTAGAGCCCCCAGCGGAGCCAGGGCAGTACTTC.

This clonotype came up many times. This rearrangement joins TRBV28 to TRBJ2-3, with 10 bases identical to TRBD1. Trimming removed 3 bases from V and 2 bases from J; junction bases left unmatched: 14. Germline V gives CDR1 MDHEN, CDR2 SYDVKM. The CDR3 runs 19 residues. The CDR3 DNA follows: TGTGCCAGCAGTTTGGTCTACTCAACGGGACAGGGGTTCACAGATACGCAGTATTTT. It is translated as CASSLVYSTGQGFTDTQYF.

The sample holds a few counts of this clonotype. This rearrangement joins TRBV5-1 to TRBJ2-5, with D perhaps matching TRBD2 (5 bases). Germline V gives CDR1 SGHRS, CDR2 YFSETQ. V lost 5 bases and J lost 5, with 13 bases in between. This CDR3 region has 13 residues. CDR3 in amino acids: CASRPRGGETQYF. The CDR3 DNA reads TGCGCCAGCAGGCCTCGAGGCGGGGAGACCCAGTACTTC. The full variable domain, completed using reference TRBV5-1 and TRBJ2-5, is KAGVTQTPRYLIKTRGQQVTLSCSPISGHRSVSWYQQTPGQGLQFLFEYFSETQRNKGNFPGRFSGRQFSNSRSEMNVSTLELGDSALYLCASRPRGGETQYFGPGTRLLVL.

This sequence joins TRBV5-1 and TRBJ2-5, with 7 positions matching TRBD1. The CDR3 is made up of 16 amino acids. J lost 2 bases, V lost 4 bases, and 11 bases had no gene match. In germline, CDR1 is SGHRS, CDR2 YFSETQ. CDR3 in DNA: TGCGCCAGCAGCCCAGGGACAGAGCCCCCTCAAGAGACCCAGTACTTC. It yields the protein CASSPGTEPPQETQYF. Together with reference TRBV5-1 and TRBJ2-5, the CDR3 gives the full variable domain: KAGVTQTPRYLIKTRGQQVTLSCSPISGHRSVSWYQQTPGQGLQFLFEYFSETQRNKGNFPGRFSGRQFSNSRSEMNVSTLELGDSALYLCASSPGTEPPQETQYFGPGTRLLVL.

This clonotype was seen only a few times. CDR3 amino acids: CASSYGPQETQYF. The CDR3 DNA follows: TGTGCCAGCAGTTACGGCCCACAAGAGACCCAGTACTTC. The chain employs TRBV6-2 or TRBV6-3 and TRBJ2-5; no definite D call. Germline V gene data show CDR1 as MNHEY and CDR2 as SVGEGT. Trimming left V 2 bases short and J 2 bases short, with 6 bases between. The CDR3 spans 13 residues.

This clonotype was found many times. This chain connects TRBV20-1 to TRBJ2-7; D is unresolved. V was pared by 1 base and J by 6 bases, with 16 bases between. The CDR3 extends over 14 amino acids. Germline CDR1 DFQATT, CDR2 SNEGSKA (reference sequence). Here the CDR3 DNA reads TGCAGTGCTAGAGCAAGCTCCCTCGTGAGCGAGCAGTACTTC. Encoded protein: CSARASSLVSEQYF.

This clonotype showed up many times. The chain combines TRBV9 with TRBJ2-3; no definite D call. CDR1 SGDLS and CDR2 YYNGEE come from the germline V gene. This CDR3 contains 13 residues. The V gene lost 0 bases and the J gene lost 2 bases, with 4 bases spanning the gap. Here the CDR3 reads CASSVAPTDTQYF. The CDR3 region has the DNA TGTGCCAGCAGCGTAGCCCCCACAGATACGCAGTATTTT.